These 17 T cell receptor beta chains share one sample of origin, sequenced in a study of blood T cell repertoires in COVID-19. The assay was immunoSEQ multiplex PCR, and TCRdb's table has in-frame clones only and misses some. The sample has fewer than 250,000 clones; approximately 90% are singletons. The material sequenced was PBMCs or T cells enriched from blood (not recorded which). The receptor source for this set is a woman in her twenties or thirties with acute COVID-19.

This clone was seen more than once but under ten times. The chain joins TRBV27 to TRBJ1-3; 7 bases fit TRBD1. Germline V CDR1 and CDR2: MNHEY, SMNVEV (reference sequence). The J segment lost 1 base and the V segment lost 6 bases, leaving 3 bases of the junction unmatched. The length of the CDR3 is 14 residues. The CDR3 protein is CASRGQTSGNTIYF. The CDR3 nucleotides read TGTGCCAGCAGGGGACAGACTTCTGGAAACACCATATATTTT.

V is TRBV19 and J is TRBJ1-1; 9 bases are a match to TRBD1. The CDR3 spans 17 residues. The germline V gene has CDR1 LNHDA and CDR2 SQIVND (reference sequence). Trimming at V came to 5 bases and at J to 0 bases, leaving 10 bases not matched to a gene. The CDR3 protein is CASSLLQGAGLNTEAFF. The CDR3, as DNA: TGTGCCAGTAGTTTATTACAGGGGGCTGGGCTGAACACTGAAGCTTTCTTT.

The chain is built from TRBV11-3 and TRBJ2-2, with no clear D. Trimming removed 5 bases at V and 4 bases at J, with 20 bases between. Looked up from germline, CDR1 is SGHNT and CDR2 is YENEEA. The CDR3 totals 17 residues. The CDR3 protein is CASSPGQNSAGTGELFF. The CDR3 DNA is TGTGCCAGCAGCCCGGGTCAGAATTCTGCTGGCACCGGGGAGCTGTTTTTT. Full variable domain (rest looked up from reference TRBV11-3 and TRBJ2-2): EAGVVQSPRYKIIEKKQPVAFWCNPISGHNTLYWYLQNLGQGPELLIRYENEEAVDDSQLPKDRFSAERLKGVDSTLKIQPAELGDSAVYLCASSPGQNSAGTGELFFGEGSRLTVL.

V and J are TRBV3-1 (or the pseudogene TRBV3-2) and TRBJ1-2; perhaps TRBD1 as D (5 bases). Trimming pared 3 bases from V and 8 bases from J, leaving 7 bases between. This CDR3 is 11 amino acids long. Germline V gene sequence: CDR1 LGHDT, CDR2 YNNKEL (reference sequence). The DNA for the CDR3 is TGTGCCAGCAGCCAGGAGGGGGGCTACACCTTC. As protein: CASSQEGGYTF.

CDR3 protein: CSVGQGRSGANVLTF. The DNA of the CDR3 is TGCAGCGTTGGGCAGGGGCGGTCTGGGGCCAACGTCCTGACTTTC. V gene TRBV29-1 combines with J gene TRBJ2-6; D possibly corresponds to TRBD1 (6 bases). V was cut by 4 bases and J by 1 base, with 11 bases left in between. Germline CDR1 reads SQVTM; CDR2 reads ANQGSEA. The CDR3 is 15 residues long.

The chain joins TRBV10-3 to TRBJ2-7; possible D gene TRBD2, 5 bases. The CDR3 contains 14 residues. V lost 2 bases to trimming and J lost 6 bases, with 14 bases between them. Germline values: CDR1 ENHRY, CDR2 SYGVKD. In DNA form, the CDR3 reads TGTGCCATCAGTGAGCCCGGGCCGGGGAGCGAGCAGTACTTC. Protein product: CAISEPGPGSEQYF.

The chain couples TRBV25-1 to TRBJ1-5; no reliable D call. CDR3 length: 15 amino acids. V shed 4 bases and J shed 5 bases, with 15 bases lying between them. Germline-derived CDR1 and CDR2 are MGHDK and SYGVNS. CDR3 amino acids: CASSALLSGDQPQHF. The CDR3 DNA is TGTGCCAGCAGTGCCCTCCTAAGCGGAGATCAGCCCCAGCATTTT.

V and J are TRBV9 and TRBJ2-5; D ambiguous. In germline, CDR1 is SGDLS, CDR2 YYNGEE. Trimming shortened V by 0 bases and J by 3 bases, and 9 bases separated the two germline ends. This CDR3 has 14 residues. CDR3 region: CASSVGAVEETQYF. For the CDR3, the DNA is TGTGCCAGCAGCGTAGGGGCCGTTGAAGAGACCCAGTACTTC.

This clone was counted a single time. The chain recombines TRBV11-3 with TRBJ2-1, with 8 nucleotides matching TRBD2. Germline-derived CDR1 and CDR2 are SGHNT and YENEEA. The CDR3 totals 15 residues. Unmatched junction bases numbered 9, after V lost 1 base and J lost 10 bases. This CDR3 reads CASSLVAGLVGEQFF. The CDR3 nucleotides are TGTGCCAGCAGCTTAGTAGCGGGACTAGTTGGCGAGCAGTTCTTC.

This chain uses TRBV3-1 (or the pseudogene TRBV3-2) with TRBJ2-1; D is ambiguous. The CDR3 is 12 residues long. Trimming took 1 base from V and 10 from J, leaving 8 bases between them. Germline V gene lookup returns CDR1 LGHDT and CDR2 YNNKEL (reference sequence). CDR3 amino acids: CASSQGGAEQFF. CDR3 coding DNA: TGTGCCAGCAGCCAAGGCGGTGCCGAGCAGTTCTTC.

V is TRBV5-1 and J is TRBJ2-1, with a possible D match to TRBD2 (6 bases). The CDR3 spans 13 residues. CDR1 SGHRS and CDR2 YFSETQ come from the germline V gene. Between the trimmed V and J ends, which lost 4 bases and 6 bases, there was a span of 11 bases. The CDR3 spells CASSMGTSNEQFF. The CDR3 region has the DNA TGCGCCAGCAGCATGGGGACTTCCAATGAGCAGTTCTTC.

The V call is TRBV27, the J call TRBJ1-1; weak D call: TRBD1 (5 bases). CDR1 is MNHEY and CDR2 is SMNVEV in the germline V gene (reference sequence). V was shortened by 7 bases and J by 6 bases, with 15 bases between the two germline ends. This CDR3 spans 13 amino acids. The CDR3 sequence: CASNKSRVSEAFF. In DNA form, the CDR3 reads TGTGCCAGCAACAAAAGCAGGGTCTCTGAAGCTTTCTTT.

The chain uses TRBV5-6 and TRBJ1-2; TRBD1 matches 9 bases. This CDR3 region has 15 residues. The germline V gene has CDR1 SGHDT and CDR2 YYEEEE. Trimming removed 2 bases from V and 8 bases from J; junction bases left unmatched: 10. The CDR3 sequence: CASSLWGQGRYGYTF. CDR3 in DNA: TGTGCCAGCAGCTTATGGGGACAGGGTAGATACGGCTACACCTTC.

The chain combines TRBV5-1 with TRBJ2-7; 7 nucleotides line up with TRBD1. The V and J ends lost 4 bases and 3 bases, in that order; junction bases with no gene match: 13. Germline V CDR1 and CDR2: SGHRS, YFSETQ. This CDR3 is built from 16 residues. This chain's CDR3 is CASSPGTDIILYEQYF. The CDR3 region has the DNA TGCGCCAGCAGCCCTGGGACAGACATAATCCTCTACGAGCAGTACTTC.

This chain links TRBV7-2 with TRBJ1-2; D gene ambiguous. V was pared by 2 bases and J by 1 base, with 20 bases between. This CDR3 is 18 amino acids long. Germline V lookup: CDR1 SGHTA, CDR2 FQGNSA. The CDR3 DNA is TGTGCCAGCAGCTTATCGCCGAGACTACTCAGGAATAACTATGGCTACACCTTC. The encoded protein is CASSLSPRLLRNNYGYTF.

The rearrangement uses TRBV7-9 and TRBJ2-4; D possibly corresponds to TRBD1 (5 bases). V was trimmed by 5 bases and J by 1 base, leaving 15 bases between them. The CDR3 sequence is 16 residues long. The germline gives CDR1 SEHNR, CDR2 FQNEAQ (reference sequence). CDR3 loop: CASSVTGDQAKNIQYF. CDR3 in DNA: TGTGCCAGCAGCGTCACAGGAGATCAGGCCAAAAACATTCAGTACTTC. Together with reference TRBV7-9 and TRBJ2-4, the CDR3 gives the full variable domain: DTGVSQNPRHKITKRGQNVTFRCDPISEHNRLYWYRQTLGQGPEFLTYFQNEAQLEKSRLLSDRFSAERPKGSFSTLEIQRTEQGDSAMYLCASSVTGDQAKNIQYFGAGTRLSVL.

The gene calls are TRBV5-1 and TRBJ1-6; possibly TRBD1 for D (5 bases). Germline values: CDR1 SGHRS, CDR2 YFSETQ. The CDR3 consists of 15 residues. Trimming removed 2 bases from V and 5 bases from J, with 11 bases in between. The CDR3 is CASSFRGLDNSPLHF. CDR3 sequence (DNA): TGCGCCAGCAGCTTCCGGGGACTTGATAATTCACCCCTCCACTTT.